The sample holds a few counts of the clone carrying this T cell receptor (beta chain). Its target is not known. Germline is not matched at one junction end, which may reflect a read error. The data belong to a study of CD8+CD57+ T cells in acquired aplastic anemia. On the study more broadly: Sorted CD4+ and CD8+ cells yielded DNA averaging about 3.2 ug. The study, taken as a whole, reports: Comparison of patients with controls identified around 31 shared CD8+ CDR3 sequences.

Genomic DNA, the template, was used for profiling of the TCR beta VDJ and CDR3. Using its own MiXCR run on the reads, TCRdb lists one record per CDR3 protein. Seen here are about 150,000 distinct CDR3 sequences, about half observed once, and the top ten hold 3% to 4%. Patients picked for sequencing had shown CD8+CD57+ cell expansion detected by flow cytometry. The cohort consisted entirely of patients having severe acquired aplastic anemia. From germline, CDR1 is LNHDA and CDR2 SQIVND (reference sequence). CDR3 length equals 17 residues. Input material: sorted CD4+, CD8+, or CD8+CD57+ T cells (not recorded which) from PBMCs. The chain employs TRBV19 and TRBJ2-4; D not resolved. The source is a human donor with aplastic anemia. The CDR3 DNA reads as TGTGCCAGTAGTGTAGATCTCAGGTCACTAGCCAAAAACATTCAGTACTTC. Translating it yields CASSVDLRSLAKNIQYF. The whole variable domain, remainder taken from reference TRBV19 and TRBJ2-4, is DGGITQSPKYLFRKEGQNVTLSCEQNLNHDAMYWYRQDPGQGLRLIYYSQIVNDFQKGDIAEGYSVSREKKESFPLTVTSAQKNPTAFYLCASSVDLRSLAKNIQYFGAGTRLSVL.